One T cell receptor (beta chain) is described in this entry. Its antigen is still unknown. The CDR3 has 15 residues. Germline lookup yields CDR1 SQVTM and CDR2 ANQGSEA. Trimming removed 7 bases at V and 1 base at J, with 19 bases between. The data originate from a study of graft-versus-host responses after intestinal transplantation. TCRdb's copy holds only in-frame clones and misses some; the assay was immunoSEQ multiplex PCR. The sample holds 90,000 to 120,000 clones, about nine tenths seen once. The chain is built from TRBV29-1 and TRBJ1-1, with D unresolved. The sequence derives from a human donor who was the organ donor for an intestinal transplant. This material consisted of unstimulated CD4+ T cells sorted from spleen or lymph node cells, taken before transplant. The CDR3 here is CSGSSGSTGNTEAFF. DNA for the CDR3: TGCAGCGGATCAAGTGGGTCGACCGGGAACACTGAAGCTTTCTTT.